This TCR beta chain was identified during a study of CD8 T cells in Susac syndrome. General study results and limits: Clonal expansion was present among Susac CD8+ cells. This expansion reached its peak in TEMRA cells and in active patients.

RNA totalling about 0.45 to 1 ug underwent reverse transcription with random hexamers. TCRdb analysed the immunoSEQ multiplex PCR reads with MiXCR anew, one entry per CDR3 protein. The sample yields under 1,500 distinct CDR3 sequences, approximately 70% seen once. With regard to this clonotype: As yet, its antigen is unknown.

Staining for CD27 and CD45RA defined the memory subsets that guided TEMRA sorting. Patients with Susac syndrome met the recently defined diagnostic criteria for definite or probable disease. TEMRA cells were FACS-enriched and CD8+ and CD4+ T cells negatively isolated. Trimming stripped 3 bases from V and 16 bases from J, with 22 bases between. Per the germline V gene, CDR1 is KGHSH and CDR2 is LQKENI. This CDR3 is built from 14 residues. Material for sequencing was CD8+ TEMRA cells from PBMCs. Subset given: FACS-sorted terminally differentiated effector memory CD8+ T cells re-expressing CD45RA (CD8+ TEMRA). The V and J genes are TRBV18 and TRBJ2-1; no reliable D call. This sequence was found in a human donor with Susac syndrome. The DNA for the CDR3 is TGTGCCAGCTCACCTACCGGCTACTACAATGAGCGTTTCTTC. Its protein is CASSPTGYYNERFF.